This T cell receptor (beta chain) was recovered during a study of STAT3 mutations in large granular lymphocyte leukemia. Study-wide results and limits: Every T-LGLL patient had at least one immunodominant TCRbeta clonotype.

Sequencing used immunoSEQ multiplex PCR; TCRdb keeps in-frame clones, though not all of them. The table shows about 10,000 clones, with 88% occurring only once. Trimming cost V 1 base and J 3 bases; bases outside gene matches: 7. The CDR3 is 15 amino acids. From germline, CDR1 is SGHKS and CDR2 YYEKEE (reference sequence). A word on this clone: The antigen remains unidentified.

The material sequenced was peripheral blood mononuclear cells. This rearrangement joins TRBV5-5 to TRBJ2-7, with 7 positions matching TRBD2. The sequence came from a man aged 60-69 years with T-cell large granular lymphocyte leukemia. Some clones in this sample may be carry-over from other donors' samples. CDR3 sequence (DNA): TGTGCCAGCAGCTTGACCCCGGGGGGAGACTACGAGCAGTACTTC. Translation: CASSLTPGGDYEQYF.